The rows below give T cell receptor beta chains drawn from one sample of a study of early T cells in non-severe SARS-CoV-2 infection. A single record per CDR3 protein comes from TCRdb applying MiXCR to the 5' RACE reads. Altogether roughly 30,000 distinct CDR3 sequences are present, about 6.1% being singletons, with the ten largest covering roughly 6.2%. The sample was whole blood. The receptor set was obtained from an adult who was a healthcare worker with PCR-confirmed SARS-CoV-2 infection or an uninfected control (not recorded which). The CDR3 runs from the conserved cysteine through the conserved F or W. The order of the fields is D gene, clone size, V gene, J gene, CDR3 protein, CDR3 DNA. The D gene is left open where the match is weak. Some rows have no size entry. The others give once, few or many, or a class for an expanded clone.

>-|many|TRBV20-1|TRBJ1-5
CSASSLGGKPQHF
TGCAGTGCTAGCTCCCTTGGGGGTAAGCCCCAGCATTTT
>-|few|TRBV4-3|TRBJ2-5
CASSQEEWSQETQYF
TGCGCCAGCAGCCAAGAGGAGTGGTCCCAAGAGACCCAGTACTTC
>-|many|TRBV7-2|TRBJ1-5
CASSSRDYNQPQHF
TGTGCCAGCAGCTCAAGGGACTACAATCAGCCCCAGCATTTT
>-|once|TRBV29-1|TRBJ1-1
CSVDTVPIGAFF
TGCAGCGTTGACACAGTTCCAATTGGGGCTTTCTTT
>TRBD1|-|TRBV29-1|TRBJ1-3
CSAATGPDSGNTIYF
TGCAGCGCAGCGACAGGGCCCGACTCTGGAAACACCATATATTTT
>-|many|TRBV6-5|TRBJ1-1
CASRISQGYTEAFF
TGTGCCAGCAGAATTTCCCAAGGCTACACTGAAGCTTTCTTT
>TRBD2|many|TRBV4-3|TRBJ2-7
CASSQDRASGAYEQYF
TGCGCCAGCAGCCAAGATCGGGCTAGCGGGGCCTACGAGCAGTACTTC
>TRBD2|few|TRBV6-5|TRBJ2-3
CASSYSLERGGTDTQYF
TGTGCCAGCAGTTACTCCCTAGAGCGGGGTGGCACAGATACGCAGTATTTT
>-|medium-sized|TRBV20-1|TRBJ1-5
CSAWGGNQPQHF
TGCTCGGCGTGGGGTGGCAATCAGCCCCAGCATTTT
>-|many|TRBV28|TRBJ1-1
CASSTLGTENTEAFF
TGTGCCAGCAGTACACTTGGGACGGAGAACACTGAAGCTTTCTTT
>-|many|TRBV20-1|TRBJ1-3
CSARDRVNSGNTIYF
TGCAGTGCTAGAGACCGCGTCAACTCTGGAAACACCATATATTTT
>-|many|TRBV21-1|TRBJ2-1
CASSKGGRSESYNEQFF
TGTGCCAGCAGCAAAGGTGGTAGGTCCGAATCCTACAATGAGCAGTTCTTC
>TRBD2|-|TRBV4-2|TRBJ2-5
CASSQVAGRGQETQYF
TGTGCCAGCAGCCAAGTGGCGGGGAGGGGCCAAGAGACCCAGTACTTC
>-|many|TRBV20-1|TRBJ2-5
CSSSGAVQETQYF
TGCAGCTCCTCGGGTGCAGTCCAAGAGACCCAGTACTTC
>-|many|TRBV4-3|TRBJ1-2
CASSQDRGDYGYTF
TGCGCCAGCAGCCAAGATCGGGGAGACTATGGCTACACCTTC
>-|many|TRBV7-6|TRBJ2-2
CASSYTRAPGELFF
TGTGCCAGCAGCTATACTAGGGCCCCCGGGGAGCTGTTTTTT
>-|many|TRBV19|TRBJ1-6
CASSIRESRVGWNSPLHF
TGTGCCAGTAGTATAAGGGAATCTCGGGTCGGTTGGAATTCACCCCTCCACTTT
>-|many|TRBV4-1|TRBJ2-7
CASSHHWTGWREVSYF
TGCGCCAGCAGCCATCATTGGACAGGCTGGCGGGAAGTTTCGTACTTC
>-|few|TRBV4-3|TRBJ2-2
CASSPSAQNTGELFF
TGCGCCAGCAGCCCGTCCGCGCAAAACACCGGGGAGCTGTTTTTT
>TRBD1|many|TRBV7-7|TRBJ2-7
CASSPSTGVGYEQYF
TGTGCCAGCAGCCCTTCGACAGGGGTGGGCTACGAGCAGTACTTC
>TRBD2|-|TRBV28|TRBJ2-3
CASSLETSGGGRYF
TGTGCCAGCAGTCTAGAGACTAGCGGGGGAGGTCGGTATTTT
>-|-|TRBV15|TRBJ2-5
CATSSQTGSIETQYF
TGTGCCACCAGCAGCCAAACAGGGTCTATAGAGACCCAGTACTTC
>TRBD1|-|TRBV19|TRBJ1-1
CASRRNRGDFTEAFF
TGTGCCAGTAGGAGGAACAGGGGGGATTTCACTGAAGCTTTCTTT
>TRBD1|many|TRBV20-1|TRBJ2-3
CSARGQGNTQYF
TGCAGTGCTAGAGGACAGGGGAATACGCAGTATTTT
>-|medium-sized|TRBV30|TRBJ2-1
CAWSEWPGNEQFF
TGTGCCTGGAGTGAATGGCCGGGCAATGAGCAGTTCTTC
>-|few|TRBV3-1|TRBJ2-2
CASSLRTYTGELFF
TGTGCCAGCAGCCTCAGGACTTACACCGGGGAGCTGTTTTTT
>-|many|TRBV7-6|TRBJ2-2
CASSLGDTGELFF
TGTGCCAGCAGCTTGGGGGATACCGGGGAGCTGTTTTTT